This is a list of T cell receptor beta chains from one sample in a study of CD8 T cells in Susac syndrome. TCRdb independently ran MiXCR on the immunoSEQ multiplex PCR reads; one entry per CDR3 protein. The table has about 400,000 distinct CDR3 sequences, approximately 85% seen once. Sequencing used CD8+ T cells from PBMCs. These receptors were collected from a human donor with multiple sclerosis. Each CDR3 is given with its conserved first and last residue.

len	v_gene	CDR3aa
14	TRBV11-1	CASSIRQGHHEQYF
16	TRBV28	CASSVDREVVRTEAFF
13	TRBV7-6	CASSPGGVSEQFF
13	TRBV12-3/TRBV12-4	CASSPAKNQPQHF
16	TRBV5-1	CASSLFPGQGHQPQHF
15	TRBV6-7	CASSSQTSSTDTQYF
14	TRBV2	CASSESLFNTEAFF
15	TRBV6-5	CASSYVYRDSYEQYF
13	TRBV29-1	CSVENAAGYEQYF
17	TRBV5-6	CASSPGRGGDYTDTQYF
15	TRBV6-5	CASSYRGGTYNEQFF
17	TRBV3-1	CASSQSWASGNQETQYF
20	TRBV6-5	CASSSPEGTGAVGGSYEQYF